The rows below give T cell receptor beta chains drawn from one sample of a study of blood T cells in healthy people across ages. TCRdb re-derived calls from the 5' RACE reads in MiXCR, one entry per CDR3 protein. The data show 700,000 to 850,000 distinct CDR3 sequences, about 53% seen once. Sequenced: blood. Receptor source: an elderly man in good health. Both conserved end residues are part of each CDR3. A D gene is named only where the DNA matches it firmly. Clone size is shown for a subset of rows, as once, few, many or a class of expanded clone.

>TRBV20-1|TRBD2|NA|TRBJ2-1
CSAAGGAGRPNEQFF
TGCAGTGCTGCGGGGGGAGCGGGAAGACCCAATGAGCAGTTCTTC
>TRBV10-2|TRBD1|few|TRBJ2-1
CASGGQGGYNEQFF
TGCGCCAGCGGTGGACAGGGAGGTTACAATGAGCAGTTCTTC
>TRBV9|NA|NA|TRBJ1-2
CASTNKGRNMYGYTF
TGTGCCAGCACTAATAAAGGCCGGAATATGTATGGCTACACCTTC
>TRBV20-1|NA|NA|TRBJ1-5
CSASDRVSNQPQHF
TGCAGTGCGAGTGACAGAGTCAGCAATCAGCCCCAGCATTTT
>TRBV12-3/TRBV12-4|TRBD2|NA|TRBJ2-1
CASTLRGGRPNEQFF
TGTGCCAGCACCCTCAGGGGCGGGAGGCCGAATGAGCAGTTCTTC
>TRBV6-2/TRBV6-3|TRBD2|once|TRBJ2-5
CASSGLAGGVNNEQYF
TGTGCCAGCAGTGGACTAGCGGGAGGGGTAAACAATGAGCAGTACTTC
>TRBV20-1|TRBD2|NA|TRBJ2-5
CSARGLAGGRHETQYF
TGCAGTGCTAGAGGCCTAGCCGGCGGGAGACATGAGACCCAGTACTTC
>TRBV20-1|TRBD2|NA|TRBJ2-7
CSASKGLAPYNEQYF
TGCAGTGCTTCAAAAGGACTAGCCCCCTACAATGAGCAGTACTTC
>TRBV25-1|NA|once|TRBJ2-5
CASSGLRRPGEAQYF
TGTGCCAGCAGTGGATTAAGGAGACCGGGCGAGGCCCAGTACTTC
>TRBV25-1|NA|few|TRBJ2-7
CASSGAPFYEQYF
TGTGCCAGCAGTGGCGCGCCATTCTACGAGCAGTACTTC
>TRBV5-1|NA|NA|TRBJ2-5
CASSPGRQVRETQYF
TGCGCCAGCAGCCCCGGACGGCAAGTACGGGAGACCCAGTACTTC
>TRBV3-1|NA|NA|TRBJ2-7
CASSQEALIYEQYF
TGTGCCAGCAGCCAGGAGGCGTTAATCTACGAGCAGTACTTC
>TRBV14|TRBD2|few|TRBJ2-5
CASSQWGLAVQETQYF
TGTGCCAGCAGCCAGTGGGGACTAGCGGTTCAAGAGACCCAGTACTTC
>TRBV3-1|TRBD2|NA|TRBJ2-7
CASSPKGGEQYF
TGTGCCAGCAGCCCTAAGGGAGGGGAGCAGTACTTC
>TRBV12-3/TRBV12-4|NA|NA|TRBJ2-7
CASSFGPGASNPEQYF
TGTGCCAGCAGTTTTGGCCCCGGGGCATCTAACCCTGAGCAGTACTTC
>TRBV29-1|NA|NA|TRBJ2-5
CSVAGTIYTEQYF
TGCAGCGTTGCCGGGACCATCTACACTGAGCAGTACTTC